The next 31 T cell receptor beta chains were all read from a single sample in a study of molecular identifiers for immune sequencing clone quantification (dated by TCRdb to the late 2010s). The protocol used for the library was PCR. Sequenced using an Illumina HiSeq 4000. Using fastp at Q25 and MiXCR, TCRdb reprocessed the public reads and kept productive beta chains. Identical CDR3 protein sequences are pooled into one entry, listed with their most common genes and DNA. Within this sample are approximately 670,000 distinct CDR3 sequences, with about 20% of them counted one time only. The ten largest account for roughly 0.85% of the sample. The sample taken for sequencing was naive CD8+ T cells from blood, with Jurkat cell RNA spiked in. Taken with the paper, the label for cell subset or site translates to: FACS-sorted CD8+CD4-CCR7+CD45RA+ naive T cells. Every receptor here comes from a human donor in good health. Some libraries in this study had Jurkat cell RNA spiked in.

As regards this clonotype: Possible read error: a much larger clone is one base away. The V call is TRBV4-3, the J call TRBJ2-1; D may be TRBD1 or TRBD2 (5 bases each). This CDR3 is built from 15 residues. Trimming left V 0 bases short and J 9 bases short, with 15 bases between. CDR1 LGHNA and CDR2 YSLEER come from the germline V gene. In nucleotides, the CDR3 is TGCGCCAGCAGCCAAGATGGGGGTAGTCCCAGTGAGCAGTTCTTC. Its protein product is CASSQDGGSPSEQFF.

This clonotype occurred many times. The V call is TRBV29-1, the J call TRBJ1-2; 8 bases match TRBD1. Per germline, CDR1 SQVTM and CDR2 ANQGSEA. The CDR3 spans 13 residues. Trimming removed 6 bases from V and 3 bases from J; junction bases left unmatched: 6. The chain's CDR3 is CSVATGADYGYTF. The CDR3 DNA reads TGCAGCGTAGCGACAGGGGCGGACTATGGCTACACCTTC.

The chain joins TRBV4-1 to TRBJ2-1; TRBD2 matches at 14 bases. V was clipped by 5 bases and J by 11 bases; unmatched bases: 11. The length of the CDR3 is 16 residues. Germline loops: CDR1 MGHRA, CDR2 YSYEKL. The CDR3, as DNA: TGCGCCAGCAGCGAGTACGCCGGGACTAGCGGGGGCCAGCAGTTCTTC. This encodes CASSEYAGTSGGQQFF.

This clonotype was seen ten or more times. V gene TRBV20-1 combines with J gene TRBJ2-1; D gene unclear. V lost 1 base and J 0 bases, leaving 13 bases between the germline ends. This CDR3 contains 16 residues. In germline, CDR1 is DFQATT, CDR2 SNEGSKA (reference sequence). The chain's CDR3 is CSARVSASHSYNEQFF. The CDR3 DNA reads TGCAGTGCTAGAGTTTCAGCTAGTCACTCCTACAATGAGCAGTTCTTC.

Ten or more counts support this clonotype. The V gene is TRBV5-6, the J gene TRBJ2-7; no reliable D call. Germline-derived CDR1 and CDR2 are SGHDT and YYEEEE. The CDR3 is made up of 15 amino acids. V shed 4 bases and J shed 1 base, with 15 bases lying between them. CDR3 loop: CASSPTPTRSYEQYF. In DNA form, the CDR3 reads TGTGCCAGCAGCCCAACGCCAACCCGGTCCTACGAGCAGTACTTC.

This clonotype was counted at least ten times. The rearrangement joins TRBV29-1 to TRBJ2-1; 7 bases match TRBD1. J gave up 2 bases and V 7 bases, and 8 bases lay outside the gene matches. The germline V gene encodes CDR1 SQVTM and CDR2 ANQGSEA. This CDR3 contains 14 residues. The CDR3 nucleotides read TGCAGCGCTCCCACAGGGGTCACCTACAATGAGCAGTTCTTC. As protein: CSAPTGVTYNEQFF.

The sample holds many counts of this clonotype. One junction end disagrees with the germline gene, perhaps due to a read error. CDR3 in amino acids: CASSIHGQPTNEKLFF. In DNA, the CDR3 is TGTGCCAGCAGCATCCATGGACAACCAACAAATGAAAAACTGTTTTTT. The J gene is TRBJ1-4, the V gene TRBV5-4; the D gene is possibly TRBD1 (5 bases). This CDR3 is built from 16 residues. Germline V gene data show CDR1 as SGHNT and CDR2 as YYREEE (reference sequence).

The V and J genes are TRBV12-3 or TRBV12-4 and TRBJ2-3, with 11 positions matching TRBD2. This CDR3 comprises 14 residues. With V trimmed by 8 bases and J by 7 bases, 8 bases remained unmatched. The CDR3 is CASVTSGSINTQYF. The CDR3 DNA reads TGTGCCAGCGTTACTAGCGGGAGTATAAATACGCAGTATTTT.

The chain recombines TRBV3-1 with TRBJ2-5; D might be TRBD1 (5 bases). With 0 bases removed from V and 1 base from J, the gap between germline ends came to 18 bases. The CDR3 is made up of 18 amino acids. The V gene's germline CDR1 is LGHDT and CDR2 YNNKEL (reference sequence). CDR3 residues: CASSQDRGQGWSQETQYF. The CDR3 DNA sequence: TGTGCCAGCAGCCAAGATCGTGGGCAGGGCTGGAGCCAAGAGACCCAGTACTTC.

This clonotype has a count of ten or more. The J gene is TRBJ2-7, the V gene TRBV14, with D hard to call. V dropped 0 bases and J dropped 0 bases, with 12 bases sitting between them. Germline V lookup: CDR1 SGHDN, CDR2 FVKESK. The CDR3 has 16 amino acids. CDR3 sequence reads: CASSQDPSPSSYEQYF. Here the CDR3 DNA reads TGTGCCAGCAGCCAAGATCCGAGTCCCTCCTCCTACGAGCAGTACTTC. The complete variable domain, with remaining parts taken from reference TRBV14 and TRBJ2-7, reads EAGVTQFPSHSVIEKGQTVTLRCDPISGHDNLYWYRRVMGKEIKFLLHFVKESKQDESGMPNNRFLAERTGGTYSTLKVQPAELEDSGVYFCASSQDPSPSSYEQYFGPGTRLTVT.

Turning to this clonotype: One junction end disagrees with the germline gene, perhaps due to a read error. This chain uses TRBV5-6 with TRBJ2-6; possibly TRBD1 for D (5 bases). The CDR3 is 19 amino acids. Germline lookup yields CDR1 SGHDT and CDR2 YYEEEE. The CDR3 DNA follows: TGTGCCAGCAGCTTGGACGGATCTGGGGCCCTCTCTGGGACCAACGTCCTGACTTTC. Translating it yields CASSLDGSGALSGTNVLTF.

This clonotype showed up just a few times. The chain combines TRBV30 with TRBJ2-3; D not certain. The CDR3 totals 14 residues. Germline V lookup: CDR1 GTSNPN, CDR2 SVGIG (reference sequence). Between the trimmed V and J ends, which lost 0 bases and 3 bases, there was a span of 10 bases. The CDR3 loop reads CAWSVQSLTDTQYF. CDR3 nucleotides: TGTGCCTGGAGTGTACAGAGCTTGACAGATACGCAGTATTTT.

CDR3 sequence reads: CASSLVGTGVADTQYF. DNA for the CDR3: TGTGCCAGCAGCTTAGTCGGGACAGGGGTGGCAGATACGCAGTATTTT. This chain links TRBV11-2 with TRBJ2-3, with TRBD1 matching 10 bases. With 1 base clipped from V and 4 bases from J, the junction kept 5 bases outside the gene matches. This CDR3 region has 16 residues. Germline V gives CDR1 SGHAT, CDR2 FQNNGV.

Concerning this clonotype: A much bigger clone sits one base away, suggesting this may be a read error. The chain uses TRBV5-1 and TRBJ1-1, with D tentatively TRBD1 (5 bases). CDR3 length: 16 residues. The germline CDR1 and CDR2 sequences are SGHRS and YFSETQ. Trimming removed 0 bases at V and 4 bases at J, with 16 bases between. Written as DNA, the CDR3 is TGCGCCAGCAGCTTGGGGGGACGGGGGTCGGGCACTGAAGCTTTCTTT. It translates to CASSLGGRGSGTEAFF.

This clonotype was recorded many times. The rearrangement uses TRBV19 and TRBJ1-3; no reliable D call. V was clipped by 3 bases and J by 1 base, with 1 base between them. CDR1 is LNHDA, CDR2 SQIVND, per germline (reference sequence). CDR3 length: 12 residues. The CDR3 DNA sequence: TGTGCCAGTAGTATTTCTGGAAACACCATATATTTT. Amino acids: CASSISGNTIYF.

In regard to this clonotype: This may arise from a read error, as a much more abundant clone is one base away. This chain uses TRBV4-3 with TRBJ2-5, with D tentatively TRBD2 (6 bases). The end of the DNA fits TRBJ2-1 better, so the J call may be wrong. CDR1 and CDR2 from the germline V gene are LGHNA and YSLEER. The CDR3 sequence is 15 residues long. CDR3 region: CASSQDRGKYNEQFF. CDR3 DNA sequence: TGCGCCAGCAGCCAAGATCGGGGGAAATACAATGAGCAGTTCTTC.

The chain recombines TRBV7-7 with TRBJ2-7; a weak D match, TRBD1 (6 bases). The CDR3 has 13 residues. V lost 5 bases, J lost 2 bases, and 10 bases lay in between. Germline V gene data show CDR1 as SSHAT and CDR2 as FNYEAQ (reference sequence). The CDR3 loop is CASSQGTTYEQYF. The CDR3 nucleotides are TGTGCCAGCAGCCAGGGGACAACCTACGAGCAGTACTTC.

This sequence joins TRBV20-1 and TRBJ1-1, with 9 bases identical to TRBD1. Germline CDR1 and CDR2: DFQATT and SNEGSKA (reference sequence). This CDR3 region has 17 residues. V dropped 5 bases and J dropped 4; count of bases not matched to a gene: 17. The CDR3 DNA reads as TGCAGTGCTCCCAGTCCGAGATGGGACAGGGTGTTCACTGAAGCTTTCTTT. Translation gives CSAPSPRWDRVFTEAFF.

This clonotype was detected many times. This chain links TRBV7-9 with TRBJ1-1, with 7 bases that match TRBD1. Germline CDR1 reads SEHNR; CDR2 reads FQNEAQ (reference sequence). V trimming: 2 bases; J trimming: 0 bases; junction bases outside the gene matches: 6. There are 16 residues in the CDR3. CDR3 bases: TGTGCCAGCAGCTTAAGGGACAGTGGGTTGAACACTGAAGCTTTCTTT. Residues: CASSLRDSGLNTEAFF.

This clonotype showed up many times. The chain recombines TRBV28 with TRBJ2-3; TRBD2 matches at 7 bases. The V and J ends lost 5 bases and 0 bases, in that order; junction bases with no gene match: 5. The CDR3 runs 15 residues. Germline loops: CDR1 MDHEN, CDR2 SYDVKM. Written as DNA, the CDR3 is TGTGCCAGCAGTCCATTAGCGGGTAGCACAGATACGCAGTATTTT. Protein product: CASSPLAGSTDTQYF.

This clonotype showed up just once. A much larger clone differs from this one at a single base, so this may be a read error. This chain joins TRBV20-1 and TRBJ2-7; D possibly matches TRBD1 or TRBD2 (5 bases each). Trimming shortened V by 5 bases and J by 2 bases, and 10 bases separated the two germline ends. CDR1 DFQATT and CDR2 SNEGSKA come from the germline V gene (reference sequence). The CDR3 covers 12 residues. CDR3 protein: CSARDRTYEQYF. CDR3 nucleotides: TGCAGTGCTCGGGACCGGACCTACGAGCAGTACTTC.

The sample holds a few counts of this clonotype. The V gene is TRBV4-3, the J gene TRBJ1-2; D ambiguous. This CDR3 is 16 amino acids long. V was cut by 0 bases and J by 3 bases, with 14 bases left in between. Germline assignment: CDR1 LGHNA and CDR2 YSLEER. DNA of the CDR3: TGCGCCAGCAGCCAAGATCATCCGCCTACGTACTATGGCTACACCTTC. Its protein product is CASSQDHPPTYYGYTF.

This clonotype was counted between two and nine times. This sequence joins TRBV11-2 and TRBJ2-7; D uncertain. CDR3 size: 14 residues. V lost 1 base and J 2 bases, leaving 9 bases between the germline ends. CDR1 is SGHAT, CDR2 FQNNGV, per germline. CDR3 DNA: TGTGCCAGCAGCTTAGGGGCTAGAGCCTACGAGCAGTACTTC. Translated, it gives CASSLGARAYEQYF.

This clonotype was detected ten times or more. The chain carries TRBV27 and TRBJ1-5, with unresolved D. The CDR3 is 14 residues long. The V end was cut by 3 bases, the J end by 2 bases, with 8 bases between. Germline assignment: CDR1 MNHEY and CDR2 SMNVEV (reference sequence). Here the CDR3 DNA reads TGTGCCAGCAGTTTGACACCTCGCAATCAGCCCCAGCATTTT. Protein: CASSLTPRNQPQHF.

This clonotype was detected ten times or more. The chain is built from TRBV7-9 and TRBJ1-1; TRBD1 might be the D (6 bases). CDR3 length: 14 amino acids. Trimming cost V 1 base and J 6 bases, with 12 bases left between them. The V gene's germline CDR1 is SEHNR and CDR2 FQNEAQ (reference sequence). The CDR3 coding sequence is TGTGCCAGCAGCTTAGGCCTCGGGGGGCCTGAAGCTTTCTTT. Encoded protein: CASSLGLGGPEAFF.

About this clonotype itself: This clone may be a read error of a much larger clone one base away. It is likely a read error, because the conserved phenylalanine at the end of the CDR3 is missing. The V and J genes are TRBV5-3 and TRBJ2-1; D is perhaps TRBD1 or TRBD2 (7 bases each). TRBV5-3 is recorded as an ORF, its role being uncertain. V lost 8 bases to trimming and J lost 6 bases, with 24 bases between them. The CDR3 has 16 amino acids. The chain's CDR3 is CASSQQGRGLSNEQFL. Here the CDR3 DNA reads TGTGCCAGCAGCCAACAGGGGAGGGGTCTGTCCAATGAGCAGTTCCTC.

This clonotype has ten or more counts. The chain links TRBV7-9 to TRBJ1-6; D not resolved. The CDR3 has 14 amino acids. In germline, CDR1 is SEHNR, CDR2 FQNEAQ (reference sequence). Between the trimmed V and J ends, which lost 5 bases and 3 bases, there was a span of 8 bases. CDR3 in amino acids: CASSHDSYNSPLHF. In DNA, the CDR3 is TGTGCCAGCAGCCACGATAGCTATAATTCACCCCTCCACTTT. Using reference TRBV7-9 and TRBJ1-6 for the parts outside the CDR3, the full variable domain is DTGVSQNPRHKITKRGQNVTFRCDPISEHNRLYWYRQTLGQGPEFLTYFQNEAQLEKSRLLSDRFSAERPKGSFSTLEIQRTEQGDSAMYLCASSHDSYNSPLHFGNGTRLTVT.

This clonotype was counted at least ten times. The chain joins TRBV6-5 to TRBJ1-1; 8 bases align to TRBD1. J lost 8 bases, V lost 2 bases, and 7 bases had no gene match. The germline gives CDR1 MNHEY, CDR2 SVGAGI. The CDR3 consists of 14 residues. CDR3 amino acids: CASSYAGGFSEAFF. The CDR3 DNA follows: TGTGCCAGCAGTTACGCAGGGGGCTTTTCAGAAGCTTTCTTT.

This clonotype was detected ten times or more. This sequence joins TRBV28 and TRBJ2-5, with D unresolved. The CDR3 runs to 15 residues. V gave up 2 bases and J gave up 0 bases, with 10 bases separating them. In germline, CDR1 is MDHEN, CDR2 SYDVKM. In DNA form, the CDR3 reads TGTGCCAGCAGTTTAAGGCAGAGAAACCAAGAGACCCAGTACTTC. Translating it yields CASSLRQRNQETQYF.

This clonotype was observed at least ten times. The gene calls are TRBV11-2 and TRBJ2-3, with a possible D match to TRBD2 (6 bases). The CDR3 sequence is 15 residues long. Germline V gene lookup returns CDR1 SGHAT and CDR2 FQNNGV. V was clipped by 8 bases and J by 5 bases, with 20 bases between them. The CDR3 DNA reads as TGTGCCAGCGATCAGACAACGGGAGATGAAGATACGCAGTATTTT. Translated: CASDQTTGDEDTQYF.

This clonotype appeared a few times. The chain links TRBV4-1 to TRBJ2-2; D is uncertain. The germline V and J ends were trimmed by 6 bases and 7 bases, with 15 bases remaining between them. Germline V CDR1 and CDR2: MGHRA, YSYEKL. The CDR3 is made up of 14 amino acids. CDR3 bases: TGCGCCAGCAGGACTTTGGATGGGGTCGGGGAGCTGTTTTTT. Translation: CASRTLDGVGELFF.